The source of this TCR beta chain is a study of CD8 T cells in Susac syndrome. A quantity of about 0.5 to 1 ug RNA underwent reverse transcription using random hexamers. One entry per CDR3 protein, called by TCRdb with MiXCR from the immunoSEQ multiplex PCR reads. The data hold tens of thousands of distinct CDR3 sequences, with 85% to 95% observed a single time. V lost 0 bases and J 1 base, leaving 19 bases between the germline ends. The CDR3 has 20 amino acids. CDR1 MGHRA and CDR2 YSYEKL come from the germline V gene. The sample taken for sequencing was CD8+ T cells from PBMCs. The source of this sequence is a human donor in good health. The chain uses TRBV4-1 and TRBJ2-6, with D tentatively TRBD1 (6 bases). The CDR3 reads CASSQDHFPTGYSGANVLTF. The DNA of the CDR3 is TGCGCCAGCAGCCAAGATCACTTTCCGACAGGATATTCTGGGGCCAACGTCCTGACTTTC.